These 9 T cell receptor beta chains were all obtained from the same sample, sequenced in a study of OX40 agonist ivuxolimab in advanced cancers. Sequenced by immunoSEQ multiplex PCR; TCRdb stores in-frame clones only, minus some. Of approximately 78,000 clones listed, around 89% are singletons. The material was CD4+ or CD8+ T cells sorted from blood, obtained in a trial of the OX40 agonist ivuxolimab. All receptors come from an adult with an advanced solid tumor such as melanoma, head and neck, liver or kidney cancer.

The chain recombines TRBV7-2 with TRBJ2-1, with 10 bases lining up with TRBD1. Trimming cost V 5 bases and J 2 bases; bases outside gene matches: 3. This CDR3 has 15 amino acids. CDR1 is SGHTA, CDR2 FQGNSA, per germline. For the CDR3, the DNA is TGTGCCAGCAGCCCGGACAGGGGGGCCTACAATGAGCAGTTCTTC. Translated: CASSPDRGAYNEQFF.

The chain combines TRBV28 with TRBJ2-7, with 7 bases fitting TRBD1. From germline, CDR1 is MDHEN and CDR2 SYDVKM. This CDR3 comprises 12 residues. V lost 6 bases, J lost 5 bases, and 4 bases stayed unmatched. The CDR3 is CASREGADEQYF. The CDR3 coding sequence is TGTGCCAGCAGAGAGGGGGCGGACGAGCAGTACTTC.

This rearrangement joins TRBV27 to TRBJ2-7; tentatively, D is TRBD1 or TRBD2 (5 bases each). The length of the CDR3 is 15 residues. Looked up from germline, CDR1 is MNHEY and CDR2 is SMNVEV (reference sequence). The V gene lost 6 bases and the J gene lost 0 bases, with 15 bases spanning the gap. The CDR3 coding sequence is TGTGCCAGCAGGCCTGGGGGTCCCACCTCCTACGAGCAGTACTTC. Protein sequence: CASRPGGPTSYEQYF.

This clone was counted between two and nine times. In the same sample, other DNA sequences code for this CDR3. The chain employs TRBV18 and TRBJ1-1; no clear D gene. Germline-derived CDR1 and CDR2 are KGHSH and LQKENI. This CDR3 has 13 amino acids. The V end was cut by 3 bases, the J end by 2 bases, with 7 bases between. The CDR3 coding sequence is TGTGCCAGCTCACCCACAGAAAACACTGAAGCTTTCTTT. This sequence encodes CASSPTENTEAFF. The whole variable domain, filled in from reference TRBV18 and TRBJ1-1, reads NAGVMQNPRHLVRRRGQEARLRCSPMKGHSHVYWYRQLPEEGLKFMVYLQKENIIDESGMPKERFSAEFPKEGPSILRIQQVVRGDSAAYFCASSPTENTEAFFGQGTRLTVV.

This chain connects TRBV2 to TRBJ2-7, with TRBD1 matching 12 bases. The ends lost 1 base at V and 5 bases at J; junction bases unmatched: 6. The CDR3 has 16 amino acids. Germline V gene sequence: CDR1 SNHLY, CDR2 FYNNEI. The chain's CDR3 is CASSEDWDRGLHEQYF. The CDR3 DNA follows: TGTGCCAGCAGTGAAGACTGGGACAGGGGGCTGCACGAGCAGTACTTC.

The J gene is TRBJ2-3, the V gene TRBV7-2; TRBD2 matches 11 bases. Per germline, CDR1 SGHTA and CDR2 FQGNSA. The V segment lost 0 bases and the J segment 4 bases; nucleotides outside the gene matches: 9. The CDR3 has 18 amino acids. The CDR3 DNA sequence: TGTGCCAGCAGCTTAGCAGTGGGGCTAGCGGGAGGTGCAGATACGCAGTATTTT. It yields the protein CASSLAVGLAGGADTQYF.

V and J are TRBV18 and TRBJ2-3, with D maybe TRBD2 (6 bases). Germline V gene data show CDR1 as KGHSH and CDR2 as LQKENI. V lost 3 bases and J lost 2, with 12 bases in between. The CDR3 has 15 amino acids. CDR3 coding DNA: TGTGCCAGCTCACCCGCTAGCGCCACCACAGATACGCAGTATTTT. It translates to CASSPASATTDTQYF.

This clone was picked up one time. The chain couples TRBV30 to TRBJ1-2; D is unclear. The CDR3 is 11 amino acids. CDR1 and CDR2 from the germline V gene are GTSNPN and SVGIG (reference sequence). The germline V and J ends were trimmed by 0 bases and 7 bases, with 6 bases remaining between them. DNA of the CDR3: TGTGCCTGGAGTGTAGGCGGTGGCTACACCTTC. Translated, it gives CAWSVGGGYTF.

The chain couples TRBV28 to TRBJ2-7; TRBD2 agrees at 7 bases. Trimming at V came to 8 bases and at J to 4 bases, leaving 11 bases not matched to a gene. This CDR3 has 14 amino acids. Germline-derived CDR1 and CDR2 are MDHEN and SYDVKM. CDR3 sequence: CASLRLGLPYEQYF. The DNA of the CDR3 is TGTGCCAGCCTCAGATTGGGACTACCTTACGAGCAGTACTTC.